The clone carrying this T cell receptor beta chain was counted only a few times. TCRdb used MiXCR to reprocess the 5' RACE reads, holding one entry per CDR3 protein. The data hold around 62,000 distinct CDR3 sequences, with about 19% observed a single time. The data derive from a study of HIV-infected patients and healthy controls. The clonotype comes from a human donor in good health. Specimen: CD4+ T cells from blood.

The DNA of the CDR3 is TGTGCCAGCAGCCAAGGGGTCACTGAAGCTTTCTTT. Its translation is CASSQGVTEAFF. This sequence joins TRBV7-9 and TRBJ1-1; D perhaps matches TRBD1 (5 bases). The CDR3 runs to 12 residues. CDR1 is SEHNR, CDR2 FQNEAQ, per germline (reference sequence). V lost 5 bases and J 4 bases, leaving 8 bases between the germline ends.